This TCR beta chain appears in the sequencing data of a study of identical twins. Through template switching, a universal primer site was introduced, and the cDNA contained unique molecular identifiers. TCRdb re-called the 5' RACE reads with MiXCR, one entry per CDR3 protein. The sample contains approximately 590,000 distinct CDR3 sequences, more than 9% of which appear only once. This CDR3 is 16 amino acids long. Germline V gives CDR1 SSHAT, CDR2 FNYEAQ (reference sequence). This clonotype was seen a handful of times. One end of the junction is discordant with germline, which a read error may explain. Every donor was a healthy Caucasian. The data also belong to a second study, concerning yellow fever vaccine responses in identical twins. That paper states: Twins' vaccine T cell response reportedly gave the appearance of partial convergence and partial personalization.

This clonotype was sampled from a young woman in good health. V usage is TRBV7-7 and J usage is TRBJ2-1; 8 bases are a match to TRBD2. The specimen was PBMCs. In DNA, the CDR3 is TGTGCTAGCAGCTTAGATCTGGTGACTAGCGCCCATGAGCAGTTCTTC. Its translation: CASSLDLVTSAHEQFF.